The clone carrying this T cell receptor beta chain was recorded many times. This entry belongs to a study of spatial heterogeneity in lung cancer. Study summary: More beta-chain than alpha-chain sequences were consistently detected.

Time point denoted: sample taken at primary tumor resection. TCRdb reprocessed the 5' RACE reads via MiXCR and lists one record per CDR3 protein. This table holds some 38,000 distinct CDR3 sequences, 3.1% found once. CDR1 is SGDLS and CDR2 is YYNGEE in the germline V gene. The junction had 6 bases not matched to a gene; V was cut back by 0 bases and J by 7 bases. This CDR3 has 15 residues. Sample: normal lung tissue next to the tumor, taken at surgery. The TCR originated in a male donor with early-stage non-small cell lung cancer. The chain links TRBV9 to TRBJ2-1; 8 positions match TRBD2. CDR3 DNA: TGTGCCAGCAGCGTAGGCTCGGGGGGGAGGAATGAGCAGTTCTTC. It specifies CASSVGSGGRNEQFF.